The 13 T cell receptor beta chains presented below share a single source sample, sequenced in a study of T cell responses to AZD1222 COVID-19 vaccine. This table comes from immunoSEQ multiplex PCR, and its TCRdb copy is limited to in-frame clones, with some not included. Among 120,000 to 150,000 clones listed, 85% to 95% were seen once. The sequencing here drew on peripheral blood, taken 28 days after the second AZD1222 dose. These receptor sequences come from an adult who received the AZD1222 COVID-19 vaccine.

The rearrangement joins TRBV18 to TRBJ2-7, with 7 bases matching TRBD1. V was clipped by 3 bases and J by 4 bases; unmatched bases: 6. Germline lookup yields CDR1 KGHSH and CDR2 LQKENI. The CDR3 consists of 14 residues. CDR3 DNA sequence: TGTGCCAGCTCACCCGGGACAGCACCTTACGAGCAGTACTTC. This translates into CASSPGTAPYEQYF.

The chain is built from TRBV28 and TRBJ1-2, with TRBD1 identical over 9 bases. Germline V lookup: CDR1 MDHEN, CDR2 SYDVKM. CDR3 length: 15 amino acids. With V trimmed by 2 bases and J by 6 bases, 7 bases remained unmatched. The CDR3 sequence is CASSLRDRVNNGYTF. The CDR3 DNA sequence: TGTGCCAGCAGTTTAAGGGACAGGGTGAACAATGGCTACACCTTC.

V is TRBV11-2 and J is TRBJ1-3; D gene uncertain. The CDR3 has 14 amino acids. The V gene's germline CDR1 is SGHAT and CDR2 FQNNGV. V lost 0 bases and J lost 4, with 7 bases in between. The CDR3 nucleotides are TGTGCCAGCAGCTTAGATTGGAGGGGAAACACCATATATTTT. Protein: CASSLDWRGNTIYF.

The chain uses TRBV5-1 and TRBJ1-6, with D maybe TRBD1 (5 bases). CDR1 is SGHRS and CDR2 is YFSETQ in the germline V gene. V was pared by 1 base and J by 7 bases, with 12 bases between. This CDR3 spans 15 amino acids. The chain's CDR3 is CASSLTQGGNSPLHF. The CDR3 DNA sequence: TGCGCCAGCAGCTTGACGCAGGGAGGAAATTCACCCCTCCACTTT.

This chain joins TRBV6-4 and TRBJ1-1; D is uncertain. This CDR3 spans 14 amino acids. The V gene lost 4 bases and the J gene lost 5 bases, with 14 bases spanning the gap. Looked up from germline, CDR1 is MRHNA and CDR2 is SNTAGT. DNA for the CDR3: TGTGCCAGCAGTGTCGGGTCACCCGGGACTGAAGCTTTCTTT. Its translation is CASSVGSPGTEAFF.

The rearrangement links TRBV4-3 to TRBJ1-5; D is unresolved. This CDR3 region has 16 residues. CDR1 and CDR2 from the germline V gene are LGHNA and YSLEER. V lost 0 bases, J lost 5 bases, and 14 bases lay in between. The CDR3 here is CASSQERGLGHQPQHF. The CDR3 DNA reads TGCGCCAGCAGCCAAGAGCGGGGTCTCGGGCATCAGCCCCAGCATTTT.

The J gene is TRBJ1-2, the V gene TRBV6-1; D ambiguous. The V gene lost 1 base and the J gene lost 4 bases, with 13 bases spanning the gap. Germline V lookup: CDR1 MNHNS, CDR2 SASEGT. This CDR3 is built from 15 residues. The CDR3 DNA sequence: TGTGCCAGCAGTGAAGTGTTGGAAGCCTTCTATGGCTACACCTTC. Translating gives CASSEVLEAFYGYTF.

This clone has just one count. CDR3 in amino acids: CASSYSPVSTEAFF. Here the CDR3 DNA reads TGTGCCAGCAGTTACTCACCGGTATCCACTGAAGCTTTCTTT. The V and J genes are TRBV6-5 and TRBJ1-1; the D is unclear. The CDR3 has 14 amino acids. Germline values: CDR1 MNHEY, CDR2 SVGAGI. Trimming took off 0 bases at V and 4 bases at J, with 9 bases between the two ends.

This chain links TRBV5-1 with TRBJ2-7; 9 nucleotides match TRBD1. The CDR3 has 15 residues. In germline, CDR1 is SGHRS, CDR2 YFSETQ. The junction had 6 bases not matched to a gene; V was cut back by 0 bases and J by 5 bases. The CDR3 region is CASSLGQGEWNEQYF. CDR3 in DNA: TGCGCCAGCAGCTTGGGACAGGGGGAATGGAACGAGCAGTACTTC.

The V gene is TRBV18, the J gene TRBJ2-1, with a possible D match to TRBD1 (6 bases). The CDR3 runs to 16 residues. Germline CDR1 and CDR2: KGHSH and LQKENI. Trimming shortened V by 3 bases and J by 5 bases, and 17 bases separated the two germline ends. CDR3 nucleotide sequence: TGTGCCAGCTCACCCCAGGGGTTCCTGCAGGACAATGAGCAGTTCTTC. Its translation: CASSPQGFLQDNEQFF.

The rearrangement joins TRBV7-8 to TRBJ2-1; 9 bases are a match to TRBD2. The germline V gene has CDR1 SGHVS and CDR2 FQNEAQ. Losses at the gene ends were 4 bases for V and 8 bases for J; bases not matched to a gene: 12. This CDR3 contains 16 residues. The CDR3, as DNA: TGTGCCAGCAGCTCTGGGGGCGGGAGGGGGCCCCATGAGCAGTTCTTC. This translates into CASSSGGGRGPHEQFF.

The J gene is TRBJ2-5, the V gene TRBV19; 11 nucleotides line up with TRBD2. CDR3 length: 16 amino acids. After removal of 4 bases from V and 4 bases from J, the junction contained 8 bases not matched to a gene. Germline V gene lookup returns CDR1 LNHDA and CDR2 SQIVND (reference sequence). CDR3 region: CASSTLAGGPLETQYF. CDR3 in DNA: TGTGCCAGTAGTACCTTAGCGGGAGGGCCTCTAGAGACCCAGTACTTC.

The chain couples TRBV6-2 or TRBV6-3 to TRBJ2-7; 10 bases fit TRBD2. Looked up from germline, CDR1 is MNHEY and CDR2 is SVGEGT. Losses at the gene ends were 4 bases for V and 5 bases for J; bases not matched to a gene: 8. The CDR3 is 15 amino acids. The CDR3 sequence: CASSWTSGSTHEQYF. CDR3 coding DNA: TGTGCCAGCAGTTGGACTAGCGGCTCAACCCACGAGCAGTACTTC.